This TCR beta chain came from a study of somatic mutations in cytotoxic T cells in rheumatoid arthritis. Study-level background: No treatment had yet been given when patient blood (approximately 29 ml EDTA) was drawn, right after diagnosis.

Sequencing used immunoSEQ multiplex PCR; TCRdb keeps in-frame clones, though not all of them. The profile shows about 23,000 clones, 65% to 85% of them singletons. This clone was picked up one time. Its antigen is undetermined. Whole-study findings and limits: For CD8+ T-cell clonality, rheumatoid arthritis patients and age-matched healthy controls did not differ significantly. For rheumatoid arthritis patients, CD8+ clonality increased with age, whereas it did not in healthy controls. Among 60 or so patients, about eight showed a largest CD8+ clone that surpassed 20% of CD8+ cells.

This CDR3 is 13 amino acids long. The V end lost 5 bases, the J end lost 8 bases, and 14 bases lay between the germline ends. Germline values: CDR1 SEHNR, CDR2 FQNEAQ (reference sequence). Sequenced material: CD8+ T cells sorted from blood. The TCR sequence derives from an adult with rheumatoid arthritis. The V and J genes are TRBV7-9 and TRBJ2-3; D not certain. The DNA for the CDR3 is TGTGCCAGCAGCCCCGACCTGGTTCGTACGCAGTATTTT. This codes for CASSPDLVRTQYF.